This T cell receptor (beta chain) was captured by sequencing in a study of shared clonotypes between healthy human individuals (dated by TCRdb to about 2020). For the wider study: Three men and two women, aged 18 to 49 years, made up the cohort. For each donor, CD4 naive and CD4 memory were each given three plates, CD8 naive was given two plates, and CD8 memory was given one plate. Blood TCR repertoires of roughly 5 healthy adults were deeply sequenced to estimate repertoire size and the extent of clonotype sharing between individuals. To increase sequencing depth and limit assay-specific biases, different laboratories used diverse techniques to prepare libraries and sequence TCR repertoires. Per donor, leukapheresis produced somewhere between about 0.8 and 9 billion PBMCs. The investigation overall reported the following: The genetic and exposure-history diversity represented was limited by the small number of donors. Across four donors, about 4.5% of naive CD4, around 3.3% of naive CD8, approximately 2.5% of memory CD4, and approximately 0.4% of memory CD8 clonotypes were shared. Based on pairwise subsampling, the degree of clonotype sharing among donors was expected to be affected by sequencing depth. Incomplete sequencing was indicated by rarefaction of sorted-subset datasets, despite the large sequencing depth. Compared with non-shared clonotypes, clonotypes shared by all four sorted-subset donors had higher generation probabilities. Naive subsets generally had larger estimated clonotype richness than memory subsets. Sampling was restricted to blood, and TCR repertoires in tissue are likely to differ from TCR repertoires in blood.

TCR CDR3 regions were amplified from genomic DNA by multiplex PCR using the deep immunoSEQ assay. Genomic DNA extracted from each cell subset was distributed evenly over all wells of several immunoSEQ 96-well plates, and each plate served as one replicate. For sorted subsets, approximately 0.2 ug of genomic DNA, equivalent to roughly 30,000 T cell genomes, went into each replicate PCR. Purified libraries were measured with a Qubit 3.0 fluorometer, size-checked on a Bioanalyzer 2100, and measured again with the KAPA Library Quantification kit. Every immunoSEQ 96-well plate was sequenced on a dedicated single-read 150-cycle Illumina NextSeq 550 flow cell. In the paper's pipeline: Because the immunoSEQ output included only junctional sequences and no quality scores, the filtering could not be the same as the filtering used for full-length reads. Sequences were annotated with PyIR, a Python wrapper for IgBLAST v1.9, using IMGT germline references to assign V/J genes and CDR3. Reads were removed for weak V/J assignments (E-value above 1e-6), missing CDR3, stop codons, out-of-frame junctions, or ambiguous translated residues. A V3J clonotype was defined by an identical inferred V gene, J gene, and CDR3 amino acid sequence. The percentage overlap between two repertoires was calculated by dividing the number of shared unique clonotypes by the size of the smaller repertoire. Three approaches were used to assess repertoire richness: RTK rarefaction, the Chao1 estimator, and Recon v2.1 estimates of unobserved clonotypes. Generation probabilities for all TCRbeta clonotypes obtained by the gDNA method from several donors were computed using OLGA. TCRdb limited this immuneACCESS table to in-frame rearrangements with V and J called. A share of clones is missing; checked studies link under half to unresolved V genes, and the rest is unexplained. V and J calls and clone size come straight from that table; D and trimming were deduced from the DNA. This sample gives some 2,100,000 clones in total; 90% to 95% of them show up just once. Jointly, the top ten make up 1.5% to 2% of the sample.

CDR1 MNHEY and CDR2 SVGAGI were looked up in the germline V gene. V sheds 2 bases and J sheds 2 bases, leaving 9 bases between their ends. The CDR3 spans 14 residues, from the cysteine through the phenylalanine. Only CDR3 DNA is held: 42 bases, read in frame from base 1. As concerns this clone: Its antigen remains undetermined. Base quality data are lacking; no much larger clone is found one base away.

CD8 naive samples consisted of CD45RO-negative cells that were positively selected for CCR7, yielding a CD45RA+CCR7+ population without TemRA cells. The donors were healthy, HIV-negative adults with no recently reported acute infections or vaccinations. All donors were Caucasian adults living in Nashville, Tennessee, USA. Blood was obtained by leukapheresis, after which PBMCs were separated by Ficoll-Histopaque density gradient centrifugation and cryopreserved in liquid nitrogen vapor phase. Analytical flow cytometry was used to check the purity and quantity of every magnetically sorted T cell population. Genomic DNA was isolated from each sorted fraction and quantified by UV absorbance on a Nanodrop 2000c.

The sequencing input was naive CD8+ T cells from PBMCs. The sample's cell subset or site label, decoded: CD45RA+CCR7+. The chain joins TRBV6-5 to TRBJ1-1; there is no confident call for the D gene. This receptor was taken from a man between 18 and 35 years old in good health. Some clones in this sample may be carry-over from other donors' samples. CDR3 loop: CASSYNGPNTEAFF. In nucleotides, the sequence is TGTGCCAGCAGTTACAACGGGCCCAACACTGAAGCTTTCTTT.